This TCR beta chain appears in the sequencing data of a study of blood T cell repertoires in COVID-19. Study in general: The United States, Italy and Spain provided the acute and convalescent COVID-19 samples. T cells, B-cell-depleted T cells, or PBMCs provided the cDNA or gDNA that served as material.

Original methodology: Reference gene primer amplification in the assay estimated nucleated cell counts. Libraries were prepared by immunoSEQ multiplex PCR; TCRdb keeps only in-frame clonotypes and omits some of them. V and J calls and clone size are as listed in that table; D and trimming were resolved from the DNA. The sample carries some 100,000 clones, around 90% recorded once. Sequencing was done on a sample of peripheral blood. The receptor comes from a human donor in a cohort sampled during active COVID-19.

The CDR3 sequence: CASSLPTGQGGSPLHF. CDR3 in DNA: TGTGCCAGCAGCTTACCTACCGGACAGGGCGGCTCACCCCTCCACTTT. The rearrangement links TRBV7-2 to TRBJ1-6, with 8 bases aligning to TRBD1. The CDR3 contains 16 residues. With V trimmed by 2 bases and J by 10 bases, 10 bases remained unmatched. Germline values: CDR1 SGHTA, CDR2 FQGNSA.